This is a list of T cell receptor beta chains from one sample in a study of response to subunit inactivated influenza vaccine. TCRdb redid the calling of the RT-PCR reads with MiXCR, one entry per CDR3 protein. The table lists some 850,000 distinct CDR3 sequences, around a sixth of them singletons. Sample: PBMCs from blood, taken 5 to 6 days after vaccination. Receptor source: a man aged 45 to 65 who received an inactivated influenza vaccine. Both conserved end residues are part of each CDR3. The order of the fields is V gene, clone size, D gene, CDR3 length, J gene, CDR3 protein, CDR3 DNA. A D gene is named only where the DNA matches it firmly. Part of the rows lack a size; the others show once, few, many or a class for expanded clones.

TRBV6-2/TRBV6-3	few	TRBD2	13	TRBJ2-7	CATSLSGMAEQYF	TGTGCAACCAGTCTAAGCGGGATGGCCGAGCAGTACTTC
TRBV6-1	few	TRBD1	14	TRBJ2-7	CASRPTGPSYEQYF	TGTGCCAGCAGACCGACAGGGCCTTCCTACGAGCAGTACTTC
TRBV10-1	.	.	15	TRBJ2-5	CASSESGTLKETQYF	TGCGCCAGCAGTGAGTCGGGGACCCTTAAAGAGACCCAGTACTTC
TRBV11-1	few	TRBD1	20	TRBJ2-1	CASSFSPGQGFGSPYNEQFF	TGTGCCAGCAGCTTTTCGCCGGGACAGGGTTTCGGGAGTCCCTACAATGAGCAGTTCTTC
TRBV20-1	.	.	14	TRBJ2-5	CSASLDSRVGTQYF	TGCAGTGCTAGCCTGGACAGTCGGGTAGGGACCCAGTACTTC
TRBV2	.	TRBD2	15	TRBJ2-1	CASIQPGLADNEQFF	TGTGCCAGCATTCAGCCGGGACTAGCGGACAATGAGCAGTTCTTC
TRBV27	few	.	15	TRBJ2-2	CASSNQGSKTGELFF	TGTGCCAGCAGTAACCAGGGGTCAAAGACCGGGGAGCTGTTTTTT
TRBV4-3	few	TRBD2	15	TRBJ2-3	CASSQGLSPGNTQYF	TGCGCCAGCAGCCAGGGACTAAGTCCTGGTAATACGCAGTATTTT
TRBV5-6	.	.	15	TRBJ2-5	CASSRGQISHGTQYF	TGTGCCAGCAGCCGTGGCCAAATAAGTCACGGGACCCAGTACTTC
TRBV4-1	few	.	14	TRBJ2-5	CASSQDWAVETQYF	TGCGCCAGCAGCCAAGATTGGGCCGTGGAGACCCAGTACTTC
TRBV4-1	.	.	18	TRBJ2-1	CASSQDQEGGSSYNEQFF	TGCGCCAGCAGCCAAGATCAAGAGGGGGGGAGCTCCTACAATGAGCAGTTCTTC
TRBV2	.	TRBD2	15	TRBJ2-7	CASSAPSGRPYEQYF	TGTGCCAGCAGTGCCCCTAGCGGGAGACCCTACGAGCAGTACTTC
TRBV5-5	few	TRBD1	16	TRBJ1-5	CASSSGGGYGHQPQHF	TGTGCCAGCAGCTCAGGGGGCGGATACGGTCATCAGCCCCAGCATTTT
TRBV7-9	.	.	14	TRBJ1-1	CASSLGSGKSEAFF	TGTGCCAGCAGCTTAGGGAGTGGAAAATCTGAAGCTTTCTTT
TRBV29-1	many	.	15	TRBJ2-1	CSVEVRDQPYNEQFF	TGCAGCGTTGAAGTGCGGGACCAGCCCTACAATGAGCAGTTCTTC
TRBV12-3/TRBV12-4	.	TRBD2	16	TRBJ2-3	CASSLSSGGGVDTQYF	TGTGCCAGCAGTTTATCGAGCGGGGGGGGGGTAGATACGCAGTATTTT
TRBV6-1	.	TRBD2	15	TRBJ2-1	CASSAGGRGDNEQFF	TGTGCCAGCAGTGCCGGCGGGAGAGGCGACAATGAGCAGTTCTTC
TRBV29-1	many	.	12	TRBJ2-1	CSVEGRMGEQFF	TGCAGCGTTGAAGGGCGGATGGGTGAGCAGTTCTTC
TRBV29-1	many	.	13	TRBJ2-1	CSVEVEFYNEQFF	TGCAGCGTTGAGGTTGAATTCTACAATGAGCAGTTCTTC
TRBV6-6	.	.	12	TRBJ2-1	CASIDWLNEQFF	TGTGCCAGCATCGACTGGTTGAATGAGCAGTTCTTC
TRBV7-8	.	.	14	TRBJ1-1	CASSLEPVGAEAFF	TGTGCCAGCAGCTTAGAACCCGTGGGGGCTGAAGCTTTCTTT
TRBV12-5	.	.	12	TRBJ2-2	CASGSQTGELFF	TGTGCTAGTGGTTCTCAAACCGGGGAGCTGTTTTTT
TRBV5-5	few	.	15	TRBJ2-7	CASSLVVAQWYEQYF	TGTGCCAGCAGCTTGGTGGTAGCTCAATGGTACGAGCAGTACTTC
TRBV29-1	.	TRBD1	15	TRBJ2-3	CSVALGQGFTDTQYF	TGCAGCGTTGCATTGGGACAGGGTTTTACAGATACGCAGTATTTT
TRBV2	.	.	15	TRBJ1-1	CASTREGQVNTEAFF	TGTGCCAGCACCAGAGAGGGGCAAGTGAACACTGAAGCTTTCTTT
TRBV6-5	few	.	15	TRBJ1-1	CASSYSIGGNTEAFF	TGTGCCAGCAGTTACTCGATTGGGGGTAACACTGAAGCTTTCTTT
TRBV20-1	.	.	17	TRBJ2-3	CSARDSQTSMGGDTQYF	TGCAGTGCTAGAGATAGTCAGACCTCTATGGGTGGAGATACGCAGTATTTT
TRBV5-5	.	.	13	TRBJ1-6	CASSLDGISPLHF	TGTGCCAGCAGCTTGGACGGGATTTCACCCCTCCACTTT
TRBV6-5	.	TRBD1	15	TRBJ1-1	CASSYKRQGNTEAFF	TGTGCCAGCAGTTACAAGAGACAGGGAAACACTGAAGCTTTCTTT
TRBV5-1	few	.	15	TRBJ2-5	CASSLGRFRGETQYF	TGCGCCAGCAGCTTGGGCCGATTCCGAGGGGAGACCCAGTACTTC
TRBV19	once	TRBD1	15	TRBJ2-7	CASSRDRRNSYEQYF	TGTGCCAGTAGTAGGGACAGGAGGAATTCCTACGAGCAGTACTTC
TRBV28	few	TRBD1	15	TRBJ2-2	CASTPDRGFTGELFF	TGTGCCAGCACCCCAGACAGGGGGTTCACCGGGGAGCTGTTTTTT
TRBV7-2	.	TRBD1	15	TRBJ2-5	CASSFQGVYQETQYF	TGTGCCAGCAGCTTTCAGGGGGTCTACCAAGAGACCCAGTACTTC
TRBV11-2	.	.	18	TRBJ1-6	CASSLSGQDSRDHSPLHF	TGTGCCAGCAGCTTATCAGGTCAGGATAGCAGGGATCATTCACCCCTCCACTTT
TRBV7-9	.	TRBD2	16	TRBJ2-7	CASSPQGLAGVNEQYF	TGTGCCAGCAGCCCCCAGGGACTAGCGGGAGTCAACGAGCAGTACTTC
TRBV18	.	TRBD1	15	TRBJ2-5	CASSPGTEKQETQYF	TGTGCCAGCTCACCAGGGACAGAGAAGCAAGAGACCCAGTACTTC
TRBV20-1	.	.	14	TRBJ2-6	CSARVVSGANVLTF	TGCAGTGCTAGAGTAGTCAGTGGGGCCAACGTCCTGACTTTC
TRBV29-1	few	TRBD2	14	TRBJ2-3	CSVEVAGRTDTQYF	TGCAGCGTTGAAGTAGCGGGACGCACAGATACGCAGTATTTT
TRBV4-2	once	.	15	TRBJ2-3	CASSQDQQVSDTQYF	TGTGCCAGCAGCCAAGATCAGCAGGTTTCGGATACGCAGTATTTT
TRBV12-3/TRBV12-4	.	TRBD2	13	TRBJ2-1	CASTPLAGPAFDF	TGTGCCAGCACCCCTTTAGCGGGGCCCGCCTTTGACTTC
TRBV25-1	many	TRBD1	17	TRBJ2-3	CASSEAWGTGSTDTQYF	TGTGCCAGCAGTGAGGCTTGGGGGACAGGGTCGACAGATACGCAGTATTTT
TRBV5-1	many	TRBD2	16	TRBJ2-3	CASSLALAAATDTQYF	TGCGCCAGCAGCTTGGCTCTAGCGGCGGCCACAGATACGCAGTATTTT
TRBV6-6	.	.	13	TRBJ2-7	CASSYSYTWEQYF	TGTGCCAGCAGTTACTCGTATACGTGGGAGCAGTACTTC
TRBV6-1	.	TRBD1	17	TRBJ2-1	CASSGFSGQRIYNEQFF	TGTGCCAGCAGTGGATTTTCGGGACAGAGGATTTACAATGAGCAGTTCTTC
TRBV12-3/TRBV12-4	few	.	14	TRBJ1-3	CASSLGQGLNTIYF	TGTGCCAGCAGTTTAGGGCAGGGCTTAAACACCATATATTTT
TRBV15	many	.	12	TRBJ2-3	CATSRDRDTQYF	TGTGCCACCAGCAGAGATCGGGATACGCAGTATTTT
TRBV11-2	.	TRBD2	18	TRBJ2-3	CASSPGLAGGISGDTQYF	TGTGCCAGCAGCCCAGGACTAGCGGGGGGGATCTCGGGAGATACGCAGTATTTT